Shown below are 26 T cell receptor beta chains from a single sample sequenced in a study of Graves' ophthalmopathy and Graves' hyperthyroidism. The study amplified TCR beta CDR3 regions using RNA transcripts. First-round RT-PCR used HTBI primers; second-round multiplex PCR followed. TCRdb fed the multiplex PCR reads into MiXCR, producing one record per CDR3 protein. The sample shows more than 300,000 distinct CDR3 sequences, 15% of them seen only once. Sequencing used peripheral blood. These receptor sequences come from a woman aged 18-30 years with stable Graves' hyperthyroidism.

This clonotype has at least ten counts. At one end the junction does not follow the germline gene, possibly because of a read error. V gene TRBV20-1 combines with J gene TRBJ2-4; 9 nucleotides match TRBD2. The CDR3 is 13 amino acids. Germline lookup yields CDR1 DFQATT and CDR2 SNEGSKA (reference sequence). CDR3 residues: CALERGASNIKYF. For the CDR3, the DNA is TGCGCGCTAGAGCGGGGGGCGAGTAACATTAAGTACTTC.

This clonotype was picked up many times. This rearrangement joins TRBV20-1 to TRBJ2-5; the match to TRBD2 covers 12 bases. CDR1 is DFQATT, CDR2 SNEGSKA, per germline (reference sequence). The CDR3 has 15 amino acids. V was pared by 4 bases and J by 1 base, with 4 bases of the junction left unmatched. The DNA for the CDR3 is TGCAGTGCTACCACTAGCGGGGGGACCCAAGAGACCCAGTACTTC. This encodes CSATTSGGTQETQYF.

The chain joins TRBV7-9 to TRBJ1-1, with a tentative D call TRBD1 (6 bases). CDR3 length: 15 amino acids. Germline-derived CDR1 and CDR2 are SEHNR and FQNEAQ (reference sequence). The V end was cut by 6 bases, the J end by 0 bases, with 14 bases between. The CDR3 sequence is CASRGGGWLNTEAFF. The CDR3 coding sequence is TGTGCCAGCAGAGGGGGGGGGTGGCTGAACACTGAAGCTTTCTTT.

The rearrangement joins TRBV12-3 or TRBV12-4 to TRBJ2-5; 10 positions match TRBD2. J was trimmed by 1 base and V by 6 bases; bases with no gene match: 14. The length of the CDR3 is 18 residues. The CDR3 DNA reads TGTGCCAGCAGCTGGGGGACCGGGACTAGCGACCCCCAAGAGACCCAGTACTTC. This encodes CASSWGTGTSDPQETQYF.

This clonotype occurred many times. CDR3 in amino acids: CASSLKRGSGELFF. CDR3 sequence (DNA): TGTGCCAGCAGTTTAAAGCGGGGAAGCGGGGAGCTGTTTTTT. The J gene is TRBJ2-2, the V gene TRBV12-3 or TRBV12-4; TRBD2 matches at 7 bases. This CDR3 has 14 amino acids. J gave up 7 bases and V 2 bases, and 4 bases lay outside the gene matches.

This clonotype occurred many times. The CDR3: CASSWGVLQPQHF. In DNA, the CDR3 is TGTGCCAGTAGTTGGGGGGTCTTACAGCCCCAGCATTTT. The genes are TRBV19 and TRBJ1-5, with D possibly being TRBD1 (5 bases). V was pared by 5 bases and J by 7 bases, with 12 bases between. CDR1 is LNHDA, CDR2 SQIVND, per germline (reference sequence). The CDR3 runs 13 residues. Drawing the rest from reference TRBV19 and TRBJ1-5, the complete variable domain is DGGITQSPKYLFRKEGQNVTLSCEQNLNHDAMYWYRQDPGQGLRLIYYSQIVNDFQKGDIAEGYSVSREKKESFPLTVTSAQKNPTAFYLCASSWGVLQPQHFGDGTRLSIL.

The chain is built from TRBV6-1 and TRBJ2-5; TRBD1 or TRBD2 may be the D gene (5 bases each). Deletions cut 8 bases from V and 1 base from J, with 20 bases between. From germline, CDR1 is MNHNS and CDR2 SASEGT. The CDR3 is 16 residues long. The CDR3 sequence is CASQEWMGRTQETQYF. CDR3 DNA sequence: TGTGCCAGCCAGGAGTGGATGGGACGGACCCAAGAGACCCAGTACTTC.

Many counts were recorded for this clonotype. The chain couples TRBV18 to TRBJ1-3; D might be TRBD1 (6 bases). CDR1 and CDR2 (germline): KGHSH, LQKENI. The V gene lost 2 bases and the J gene lost 0 bases, with 11 bases spanning the gap. There are 16 residues in the CDR3. CDR3 bases: TGTGCCAGCTCACCAGGGACACCGAGCTCTGGAAACACCATATATTTT. It translates to CASSPGTPSSGNTIYF.

This clonotype was counted at least ten times. The chain links TRBV2 to TRBJ1-5; 10 positions match TRBD1. The length of the CDR3 is 14 residues. With V trimmed by 8 bases and J by 6 bases, 7 bases remained unmatched. The germline V gene has CDR1 SNHLY and CDR2 FYNNEI. CDR3 nucleotide sequence: TGTGCCAGCGTCGGACAGGGGGACATTCAGCCCCAGCATTTT. It is translated as CASVGQGDIQPQHF.

This clonotype has just a few counts. The chain uses TRBV5-5 and TRBJ1-1; D may be TRBD1 (6 bases). Trimming left V 2 bases short and J 4 bases short, with 9 bases between. The CDR3 covers 13 residues. Germline CDR1 SGHKS, CDR2 YYEKEE (reference sequence). This CDR3 reads CASSFTGSTEAFF. CDR3 nucleotides: TGTGCCAGCAGCTTTACAGGGTCCACTGAAGCTTTCTTT.

This clonotype was seen ten or more times. The genes are TRBV19 and TRBJ2-7; 7 nucleotides line up with TRBD1. CDR1 is LNHDA, CDR2 SQIVND, per germline (reference sequence). The CDR3 covers 15 residues. With V trimmed by 0 bases and J by 2 bases, 4 bases remained unmatched. As DNA, the CDR3 is TGTGCCAGTAGTATAGAAGGCAGGGGGACCTACGAGCAGTACTTC. This codes for CASSIEGRGTYEQYF.

This clonotype has a count of ten or more. The genes are TRBV24-1 and TRBJ1-5; D is uncertain. V gave up 5 bases and J gave up 5 bases, with 18 bases separating them. Germline V gives CDR1 KGHDR, CDR2 SFDVKD. This CDR3 is 16 amino acids long. The CDR3 loop is CATSGSVASDDQPQHF. The CDR3 DNA is TGTGCCACCAGTGGTTCTGTGGCCTCAGATGATCAGCCCCAGCATTTT.

This clonotype was found a few times. The chain recombines TRBV4-1 with TRBJ1-5; weak D call: TRBD1 (6 bases). The CDR3 covers 15 residues. Germline V lookup: CDR1 MGHRA, CDR2 YSYEKL. V shed 3 bases and J shed 6 bases, with 15 bases lying between them. CDR3 sequence: CASSHPGHKIQPQHF. Here the CDR3 DNA reads TGCGCCAGCAGCCACCCGGGACACAAAATTCAGCCCCAGCATTTT.

This clonotype was counted ten times or more. This chain joins TRBV12-3 or TRBV12-4 and TRBJ1-2; D not resolved. Trimming cost V 1 base and J 7 bases, with 7 bases left between them. The CDR3 length is 12 residues. The CDR3 sequence: CASSLGFGGYTF. DNA of the CDR3: TGTGCCAGCAGTTTAGGGTTTGGTGGCTACACCTTC.

Many counts were recorded for this clonotype. The chain has TRBV27 and TRBJ2-7; D is tentatively TRBD1 or TRBD2 (5 bases each). CDR1 MNHEY and CDR2 SMNVEV come from the germline V gene (reference sequence). The length of the CDR3 is 15 residues. Trimming cost V 4 bases and J 2 bases, with 15 bases left between them. CDR3 amino acids: CASSSPGRKTYEQYF. CDR3 in DNA: TGTGCCAGCAGTTCGCCGGGACGGAAGACCTACGAGCAGTACTTC.

This clonotype was picked up many times. The chain employs TRBV6-1 and TRBJ1-5; a weak D match, TRBD1 (6 bases). This CDR3 is 12 amino acids long. The V end was cut by 6 bases, the J end by 6 bases, with 9 bases between. Germline V CDR1 and CDR2: MNHNS, SASEGT. The CDR3 DNA reads as TGTGCCAGCAGGGGGGCTCTTCAGCCCCAGCATTTT. The encoded protein is CASRGALQPQHF.

This clonotype was observed many times. The chain joins TRBV29-1 to TRBJ2-7, with D possibly TRBD1 on 6 matching bases. This CDR3 has 15 residues. The germline V gene encodes CDR1 SQVTM and CDR2 ANQGSEA. Trimming stripped 0 bases from V and 0 bases from J, with 12 bases between. The CDR3 region is CSVEDSVGASYEQYF. Written as DNA, the CDR3 is TGCAGCGTTGAAGATAGCGTGGGGGCCTCCTACGAGCAGTACTTC.

This clonotype appeared many times. The V call is TRBV6-5, the J call TRBJ1-2; D unresolved. Germline V gives CDR1 MNHEY, CDR2 SVGAGI. V lost 5 bases and J 6 bases, leaving 10 bases between the germline ends. The CDR3 is made up of 12 amino acids. The CDR3 DNA is TGTGCCAGCAGTCTCTTGGGAAATGGCTACACCTTC. This gives the protein CASSLLGNGYTF.

This clonotype was detected many times. J is TRBJ2-5 and V is TRBV2; the D gene is possibly TRBD2 (5 bases). The CDR3 length is 13 residues. V was cut by 6 bases and J by 5 bases, with 13 bases left in between. Germline V gene data show CDR1 as SNHLY and CDR2 as FYNNEI. CDR3 bases: TGTGCCAGCAGCCGCATGGTAGCGGAGACCCAGTACTTC. It encodes CASSRMVAETQYF. The entire variable domain, with the rest obtained from reference TRBV2 and TRBJ2-5, is as follows: EPEVTQTPSHQVTQMGQEVILRCVPISNHLYFYWYRQILGQKVEFLVSFYNNEISEKSEIFDDQFSVERPDGSNFTLKIRSTKLEDSAMYFCASSRMVAETQYFGPGTRLLVL.

This clonotype has only a few counts. The gene calls are TRBV7-9 and TRBJ1-5, with TRBD1 identical over 7 bases. This CDR3 contains 14 residues. V lost 5 bases and J lost 4; bases outside the gene matches: 5. The germline CDR1 and CDR2 sequences are SEHNR and FQNEAQ (reference sequence). In nucleotides, the CDR3 is TGTGCCAGCAGCCGGGACAGCGATAATCAGCCCCAGCATTTT. Translation gives CASSRDSDNQPQHF.

The CDR3 region has the DNA TGTGCCAGCAGCTTATTCCAGGGAACCTCGAACACCGGGGAGCTGTTTTTT. Encoded protein: CASSLFQGTSNTGELFF. This sequence joins TRBV7-6 and TRBJ2-2; perhaps TRBD1 as D (5 bases). Trimming removed 2 bases from V and 0 bases from J, with 13 bases in between. The CDR3 runs 17 residues. Germline assignment: CDR1 SGHVS and CDR2 FNYEAQ.

In this sample, this clonotype turned up many times. The chain employs TRBV20-1 and TRBJ2-7, with unresolved D. Germline V CDR1 and CDR2: DFQATT, SNEGSKA (reference sequence). The CDR3 loop spans 12 amino acids. CDR3 nucleotides: TGCATGAGCAGCCCGAACTCCTACGAGCAGTACTTC. Its protein is CMSSPNSYEQYF.

This clonotype came up many times. The chain is built from TRBV7-2 and TRBJ2-2; D not certain. V lost 5 bases and J lost 1, with 14 bases in between. Germline V gives CDR1 SGHTA, CDR2 FQGNSA. The length of the CDR3 is 16 residues. The CDR3 here is CASSVGQALNTGELFF. CDR3 DNA sequence: TGTGCCAGCAGCGTAGGGCAGGCCCTGAACACCGGGGAGCTGTTTTTT.

This clonotype was counted many times. The chain uses TRBV12-3 or TRBV12-4 and TRBJ1-1; D perhaps matches TRBD1 (6 bases). Trimming stripped 2 bases from V and 0 bases from J, with 7 bases between. This CDR3 region has 14 residues. Here the CDR3 DNA reads TGTGCCAGCAGTTTAAAGGGGGTGAACACTGAAGCTTTCTTT. It is translated as CASSLKGVNTEAFF.

CDR3 sequence reads: CASSPVRGSSYGYTF. In DNA, the CDR3 is TGTGCCAGCAGCCCGGTCCGAGGCAGCAGCTATGGCTACACCTTC. The rearrangement joins TRBV3-1 to TRBJ1-2, with D unresolved. Germline V CDR1 and CDR2: LGHDT, YNNKEL (reference sequence). V was pared by 4 bases and J by 4 bases, with 16 bases between. The CDR3 sequence is 15 residues long. Full variable domain (remainder filled in from reference TRBV3-1 and TRBJ1-2): DTAVSQTPKYLVTQMGNDKSIKCEQNLGHDTMYWYKQDSKKFLKIMFSYNNKELIINETVPNRFSPKSPDKAHLNLHINSLELGDSAVYFCASSPVRGSSYGYTFGSGTRLTVV.

This chain connects TRBV4-3 to TRBJ1-1; possibly TRBD1 for D (6 bases). From germline, CDR1 is LGHNA and CDR2 YSLEER. With 0 bases removed from V and 5 bases from J, the gap between germline ends came to 13 bases. This CDR3 has 15 amino acids. Here the CDR3 reads CASSQDRGARTEAFF. CDR3 DNA sequence: TGCGCCAGCAGCCAAGATCGGGGGGCGCGGACTGAAGCTTTCTTT.